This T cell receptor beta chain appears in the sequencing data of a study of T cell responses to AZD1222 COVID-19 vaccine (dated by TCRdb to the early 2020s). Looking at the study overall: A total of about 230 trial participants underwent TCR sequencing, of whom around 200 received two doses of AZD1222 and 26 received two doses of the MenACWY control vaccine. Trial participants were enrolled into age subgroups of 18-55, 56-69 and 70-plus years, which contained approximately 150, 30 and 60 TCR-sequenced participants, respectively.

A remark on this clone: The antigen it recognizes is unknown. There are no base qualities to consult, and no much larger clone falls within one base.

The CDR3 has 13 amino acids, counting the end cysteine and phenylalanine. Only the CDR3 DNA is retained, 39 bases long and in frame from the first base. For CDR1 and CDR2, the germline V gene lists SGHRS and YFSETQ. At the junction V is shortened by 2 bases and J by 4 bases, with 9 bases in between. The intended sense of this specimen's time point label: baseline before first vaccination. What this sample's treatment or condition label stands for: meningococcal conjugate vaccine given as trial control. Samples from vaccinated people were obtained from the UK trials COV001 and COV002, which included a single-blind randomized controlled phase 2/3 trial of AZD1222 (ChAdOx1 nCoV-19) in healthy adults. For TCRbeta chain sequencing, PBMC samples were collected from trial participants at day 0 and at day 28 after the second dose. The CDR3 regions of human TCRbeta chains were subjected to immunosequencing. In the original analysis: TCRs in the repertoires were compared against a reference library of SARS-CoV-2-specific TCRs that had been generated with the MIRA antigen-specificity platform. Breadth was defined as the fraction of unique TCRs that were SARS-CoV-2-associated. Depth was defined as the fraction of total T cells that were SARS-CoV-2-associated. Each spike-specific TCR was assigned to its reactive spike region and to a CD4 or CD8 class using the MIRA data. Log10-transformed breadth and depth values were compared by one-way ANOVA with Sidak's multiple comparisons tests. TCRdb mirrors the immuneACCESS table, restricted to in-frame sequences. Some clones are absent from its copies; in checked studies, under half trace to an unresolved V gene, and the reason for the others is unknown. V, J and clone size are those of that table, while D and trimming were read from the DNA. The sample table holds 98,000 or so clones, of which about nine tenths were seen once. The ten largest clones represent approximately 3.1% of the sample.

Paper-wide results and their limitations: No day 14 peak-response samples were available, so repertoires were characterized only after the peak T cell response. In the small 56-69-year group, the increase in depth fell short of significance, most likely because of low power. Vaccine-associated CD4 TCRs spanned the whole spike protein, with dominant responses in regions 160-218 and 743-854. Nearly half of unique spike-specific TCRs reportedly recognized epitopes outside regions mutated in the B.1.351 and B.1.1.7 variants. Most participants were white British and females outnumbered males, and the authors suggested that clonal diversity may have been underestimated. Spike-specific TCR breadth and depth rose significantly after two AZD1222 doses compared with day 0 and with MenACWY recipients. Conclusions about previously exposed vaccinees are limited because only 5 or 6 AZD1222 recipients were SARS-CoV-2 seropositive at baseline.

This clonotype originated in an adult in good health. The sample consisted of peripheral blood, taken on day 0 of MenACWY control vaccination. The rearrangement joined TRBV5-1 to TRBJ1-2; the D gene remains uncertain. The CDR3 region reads CASSLGFSYGYTF. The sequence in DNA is TGCGCCAGCAGCTTAGGATTCAGCTATGGCTACACCTTC.